These 15 T cell receptor beta chains were all obtained from the same sample, sequenced in a study of control samples from healthy donors and cancer patients. Measured with immunoSEQ multiplex PCR; TCRdb has only the in-frame clones, and not every one. The sample shows about 52,000 clones, roughly 94% of them seen only once. Sequencing was carried out using blood. The receptor set was obtained from a man aged 25 to 45 in good health.

The count of this clone is one. The chain links TRBV9 to TRBJ1-6; no firm D call. The germline CDR1 and CDR2 sequences are SGDLS and YYNGEE. The CDR3 contains 14 residues. The germline V and J ends were trimmed by 2 bases and 8 bases, with 11 bases remaining between them. CDR3 DNA: TGTGCCAGCAGCGTGGACCTTAATTATTCACCCCTCCACTTT. Protein sequence: CASSVDLNYSPLHF.

The V and J genes are TRBV19 and TRBJ2-2; D gene uncertain. The CDR3 runs to 13 residues. V was trimmed by 2 bases and J by 6 bases, leaving 7 bases between them. Germline V lookup: CDR1 LNHDA, CDR2 SQIVND (reference sequence). The CDR3 region is CASSILSAGELFF. DNA for the CDR3: TGTGCCAGTAGTATATTGAGCGCCGGGGAGCTGTTTTTT.

The V call is TRBV6-5, the J call TRBJ2-3; possible D gene TRBD1, 6 bases. V was trimmed by 2 bases and J by 3 bases, leaving 12 bases between them. Looked up from germline, CDR1 is MNHEY and CDR2 is SVGAGI. This CDR3 spans 15 amino acids. The CDR3 region is CASSYQGMRTDTQYF. CDR3 DNA sequence: TGTGCCAGCAGTTACCAGGGGATGAGGACAGATACGCAGTATTTT.

V usage is TRBV5-6 and J usage is TRBJ2-3; no clear D gene. CDR1 is SGHDT, CDR2 YYEEEE, per germline. The CDR3 extends over 12 amino acids. V was cut by 4 bases and J by 9 bases, with 12 bases left in between. CDR3 sequence (DNA): TGTGCCAGCAGCCGGCAGGATTACACGCAGTATTTT. Translating gives CASSRQDYTQYF.

The rearrangement links TRBV24-1 to TRBJ2-1; 9 bases are a match to TRBD2. V lost 0 bases, J lost 8 bases, and 7 bases stayed unmatched. Germline V lookup: CDR1 KGHDR, CDR2 SFDVKD. The CDR3 has 16 residues. CDR3 sequence (DNA): TGTGCCACCAGTGATTTGCGGGGTAGCGGGAGAGATGAGCAGTTCTTC. This translates into CATSDLRGSGRDEQFF.

This chain uses TRBV5-4 with TRBJ2-1; no clear D gene. The CDR3 runs 13 residues. The germline V gene encodes CDR1 SGHNT and CDR2 YYREEE (reference sequence). V was shortened by 0 bases and J by 2 bases, with 3 bases between the two germline ends. This CDR3 is CASSLEPYNEQFF. The CDR3 bases are TGTGCCAGCAGCTTGGAGCCCTACAATGAGCAGTTCTTC.

The chain combines TRBV4-2 with TRBJ2-1, with a tentative D call TRBD1 (7 bases). CDR3 length: 15 residues. Germline V gene data show CDR1 as LGHNA and CDR2 as YNFKEQ. The ends were cut back, 0 bases at V and 7 bases at J, with 13 bases in the middle. This CDR3 reads CASSQDEGAGNEQFF. In DNA, the CDR3 is TGTGCCAGCAGCCAAGACGAGGGGGCGGGGAATGAGCAGTTCTTC.

The V and J genes are TRBV7-9 and TRBJ2-3, with D perhaps matching TRBD1 (5 bases). Looked up from germline, CDR1 is SEHNR and CDR2 is FQNEAQ (reference sequence). V lost 1 base, J lost 4 bases, and 9 bases lay in between. This CDR3 comprises 14 residues. CDR3 coding DNA: TGTGCCAGCAGCTTAGTTGGACAATCAGATACGCAGTATTTT. Translated: CASSLVGQSDTQYF.

The chain combines TRBV7-2 with TRBJ1-4, with D tentatively TRBD1 (5 bases). This CDR3 is 18 amino acids long. Trimming shortened V by 1 base and J by 0 bases, and 15 bases separated the two germline ends. From germline, CDR1 is SGHTA and CDR2 FQGNSA. CDR3 loop: CASSLVIRQHSTNEKLFF. Written as DNA, the CDR3 is TGTGCCAGCAGCTTAGTTATCCGACAGCATTCAACTAATGAAAAACTGTTTTTT.

The J gene is TRBJ1-2, the V gene TRBV7-3; D not resolved. The V gene's germline CDR1 is SGHTA and CDR2 FQGTGA. This CDR3 is built from 12 residues. Trimming pared 1 base from V and 4 bases from J, leaving 4 bases between. The CDR3 DNA is TGTGCCAGCAGCTTAAACGGCTATGGCTACACCTTC. Amino acids: CASSLNGYGYTF.

The V and J genes are TRBV10-3 and TRBJ2-2, with 10 positions matching TRBD1. Losses at the gene ends were 5 bases for V and 1 base for J; bases not matched to a gene: 4. This CDR3 has 16 amino acids. Germline V gene lookup returns CDR1 ENHRY and CDR2 SYGVKD. In DNA, the CDR3 is TGTGCCATCAGTAAGCGGGACAGGGGGAACACCGGGGAGCTGTTTTTT. Protein sequence: CAISKRDRGNTGELFF.

V is TRBV3-1 (or the pseudogene TRBV3-2) and J is TRBJ1-5; no firm D call. The CDR3 consists of 15 residues. Between the trimmed V and J ends, which lost 0 bases and 6 bases, there was a span of 12 bases. Germline V gene lookup returns CDR1 LGHDT and CDR2 YNNKEL (reference sequence). The chain's CDR3 is CASSQDEGVGQPQHF. CDR3 nucleotide sequence: TGTGCCAGCAGCCAAGACGAGGGCGTAGGTCAGCCCCAGCATTTT.

The CDR3 nucleotides read TGTGCCAGCAGCTTGCCAAATTCACCCCTCCACTTT. Protein product: CASSLPNSPLHF. This chain links TRBV7-8 with TRBJ1-6; D is undetermined. The CDR3 contains 12 residues. Germline CDR1 reads SGHVS; CDR2 reads FQNEAQ. Trimming pared 3 bases from V and 7 bases from J, leaving 4 bases between.

The chain joins TRBV5-4 to TRBJ2-7; possibly TRBD1 or TRBD2 for D (5 bases each). Trimming left V 5 bases short and J 4 bases short, with 16 bases between. The CDR3 has 14 amino acids. Germline V gene lookup returns CDR1 SGHNT and CDR2 YYREEE (reference sequence). The CDR3 region is CASRSGTDRYEQYF. The CDR3 nucleotides are TGTGCCAGCAGGTCCGGGACCGACCGTTACGAGCAGTACTTC.

V usage is TRBV27 and J usage is TRBJ1-3; weak D call: TRBD1 (5 bases). This CDR3 comprises 16 residues. V was cut by 0 bases and J by 2 bases, with 11 bases left in between. Germline CDR1 and CDR2: MNHEY and SMNVEV (reference sequence). This CDR3 is CASSLSGQKTGNTIYF. In DNA form, the CDR3 reads TGTGCCAGCAGTTTATCGGGGCAGAAAACTGGAAACACCATATATTTT.